These 30 T cell receptor beta chains originate from one sample sequenced in a study of vaccination and CD4 T cells after COVID-19. The Oncomine TCR Beta short-read assay was what sequenced the DNA obtained from cultured CD4+ T cells. Via MiXCR, TCRdb re-called the PCR reads, giving one row per CDR3 protein. The sample carries approximately 20,000 distinct CDR3 sequences, 45% to 50% recorded once. Treatment indicated: approximately nine-day PBMC culture with coronavirus spike peptide pools or control peptides (ViraFEST assay). Their cognate antigens are unknown. The sequenced material came from CD4+ T cells from blood, cultured in vitro. Every receptor here comes from a human donor who had recovered from COVID-19.

The chain recombines TRBV18 with TRBJ2-5; D unresolved. Germline V gene lookup returns CDR1 KGHSH and CDR2 LQKENI. The CDR3 contains 13 residues. V lost 2 bases and J 2 bases, leaving 6 bases between the germline ends. This CDR3 is CASSPTLQETQYF. CDR3 nucleotides: TGTGCCAGCTCACCAACACTTCAAGAGACCCAGTACTTC.

A few counts support this clonotype. The V call is TRBV27, the J call TRBJ1-3, with no clear D. Germline V CDR1 and CDR2: MNHEY, SMNVEV (reference sequence). V was pared by 3 bases and J by 7 bases, with 10 bases between. The CDR3 is made up of 13 amino acids. The CDR3 is CASSFIPPNTIYF. CDR3 bases: TGTGCCAGCAGTTTTATCCCTCCGAACACCATATATTTT.

This chain uses TRBV7-2 with TRBJ1-5, with D possibly TRBD1 on 5 matching bases. Trimming pared 5 bases from V and 4 bases from J, leaving 15 bases between. The CDR3 is made up of 15 amino acids. CDR1 and CDR2 from the germline V gene are SGHTA and FQGNSA. For the CDR3, the DNA is TGTGCCAGCAGCACTGAGAGAAGGGGAAATCAGCCCCAGCATTTT. It specifies CASSTERRGNQPQHF.

This chain joins TRBV10-1 and TRBJ2-1, with no clear D. Germline V gene sequence: CDR1 WNHNN, CDR2 SYGVQD (reference sequence). The CDR3 runs to 13 residues. V was trimmed by 3 bases and J by 8 bases, leaving 11 bases between them. CDR3 coding DNA: TGCGCCAGCAGTGATAGGGTTCATGATGAGCAGTTCTTC. Translation: CASSDRVHDEQFF.

V and J are TRBV3-1 and TRBJ2-7, with TRBD1 matching over 8 bases. CDR3 length: 13 amino acids. V gave up 8 bases and J gave up 2 bases; unmatched junction bases: 5. Germline CDR1 is LGHDT and CDR2 is YNNKEL (reference sequence). The CDR3 is CASGRTGTYEQYF. Here the CDR3 DNA reads TGTGCCAGCGGACGGACAGGGACCTACGAGCAGTACTTC.

This clonotype has only a few counts. The V call is TRBV6-1, the J call TRBJ1-5; 8 bases match TRBD1. This CDR3 comprises 15 residues. The junction had 6 bases not matched to a gene; V was cut back by 5 bases and J by 3 bases. Germline CDR1 MNHNS, CDR2 SASEGT. The CDR3 is CASSSLTGANQPQHF. The CDR3 coding sequence is TGTGCCAGCAGTAGTTTGACAGGGGCCAATCAGCCCCAGCATTTT.

This clonotype is medium-sized by share. The chain joins TRBV12-3 or TRBV12-4 to TRBJ2-3, with a possible D match to TRBD2 (6 bases). Trimming removed 2 bases at V and 0 bases at J, with 12 bases between. There are 16 residues in the CDR3. The CDR3 spells CASSLRVSGSTDTQYF. CDR3 nucleotides: TGTGCCAGCAGTTTAAGAGTGAGCGGGAGCACAGATACGCAGTATTTT.

This clonotype was seen more than once but under ten times. This rearrangement joins TRBV5-5 to TRBJ1-2, with D perhaps matching TRBD1 (5 bases). From germline, CDR1 is SGHKS and CDR2 YYEKEE (reference sequence). The CDR3 extends over 13 amino acids. V lost 5 bases to trimming and J lost 4 bases, with 12 bases between them. For the CDR3, the DNA is TGTGCCAGCAGTTCAGGGTACGTCTATGGCTACACCTTC. Residues: CASSSGYVYGYTF.

The chain is built from TRBV27 and TRBJ2-1; 10 nucleotides align to TRBD2. Trimming at V came to 6 bases and at J to 4 bases, leaving 15 bases not matched to a gene. Germline V CDR1 and CDR2: MNHEY, SMNVEV (reference sequence). The CDR3 covers 18 residues. This CDR3 reads CASRARSGRLAGYNEQFF. The CDR3 coding sequence is TGTGCCAGCAGAGCCAGGTCAGGTAGACTAGCGGGTTACAATGAGCAGTTCTTC.

This chain links TRBV7-7 with TRBJ2-2; either TRBD1 or TRBD2 may fit D (5 bases each). Germline V lookup: CDR1 SSHAT, CDR2 FNYEAQ (reference sequence). Trimming took 6 bases from V and 7 from J, leaving 15 bases between them. This CDR3 comprises 14 residues. The CDR3 region has the DNA TGTGCCAGCAGTTCGGGGCCGACAATCGGGGAGCTGTTTTTT. This translates into CASSSGPTIGELFF.

V and J are TRBV15 and TRBJ2-1; 7 bases align to TRBD1. J was trimmed by 9 bases and V by 2 bases; bases with no gene match: 13. Looked up from germline, CDR1 is LNHNV and CDR2 is YYDKDF (reference sequence). The CDR3 sequence is 16 residues long. The DNA of the CDR3 is TGTGCCACCAGCAGACCCATGGGACAGCCCCGAGCTGAGCAGTTCTTC. It is translated as CATSRPMGQPRAEQFF.

The CDR3 DNA reads TGTGCCAGTACCCCGGGACGGGCGGTAGGAAAGGAGCAGTTCTTC. Translation gives CASTPGRAVGKEQFF. The chain joins TRBV19 to TRBJ2-1, with D possibly called TRBD1 or TRBD2 (5 bases each). V was trimmed by 7 bases and J by 10 bases, leaving 23 bases between them. CDR3 length: 15 amino acids. CDR1 LNHDA and CDR2 SQIVND come from the germline V gene (reference sequence).

The CDR3: CATVDPGTGGELFF. The CDR3 DNA reads as TGTGCCACCGTCGACCCAGGCACCGGCGGGGAGCTGTTTTTT. The rearrangement uses TRBV6-1 and TRBJ2-2, with unresolved D. The V end was cut by 10 bases, the J end by 7 bases, with 19 bases between. Germline assignment: CDR1 MNHNS and CDR2 SASEGT. The CDR3 extends over 14 amino acids.

The chain is built from TRBV2 and TRBJ1-1; 7 bases are shared with TRBD1. This CDR3 is built from 14 residues. CDR1 SNHLY and CDR2 FYNNEI come from the germline V gene. The V gene end was trimmed by 5 bases and the J gene end by 4 bases; junction bases not matched to a gene: 7. DNA of the CDR3: TGTGCCAGCAGTAATCAGGGGGAAGGCACTGAAGCTTTCTTT. Its translation: CASSNQGEGTEAFF. The full variable domain, with the rest looked up from reference TRBV2 and TRBJ1-1, is EPEVTQTPSHQVTQMGQEVILRCVPISNHLYFYWYRQILGQKVEFLVSFYNNEISEKSEIFDDQFSVERPDGSNFTLKIRSTKLEDSAMYFCASSNQGEGTEAFFGQGTRLTVV.

The chain couples TRBV5-1 to TRBJ2-7; TRBD2 matches 14 bases. The V gene end was trimmed by 7 bases and the J gene end by 5 bases; junction bases not matched to a gene: 2. The length of the CDR3 is 13 residues. The germline V gene has CDR1 SGHRS and CDR2 YFSETQ. CDR3 bases: TGCGCCAGCCTGGGACTAGCGGGAGACGAGCAGTACTTC. Translation gives CASLGLAGDEQYF.

This clonotype was detected only a few times. This rearrangement joins TRBV19 to TRBJ1-5; 7 positions match TRBD1. CDR1 and CDR2 from the germline V gene are LNHDA and SQIVND (reference sequence). The CDR3 is 20 residues long. V shed 3 bases and J 1 base; nucleotides not matched to a gene: 18. CDR3 in amino acids: CASSMSQGGQGRRSNQPQHF. The CDR3 DNA is TGTGCCAGTAGTATGTCTCAGGGGGGGCAAGGGCGACGGAGCAATCAGCCCCAGCATTTT.

The chain employs TRBV7-9 and TRBJ1-3; the D is unclear. The CDR3 is made up of 17 amino acids. V lost 1 base and J lost 0, with 13 bases in between. Germline values: CDR1 SEHNR, CDR2 FQNEAQ (reference sequence). This CDR3 reads CASSLGPRGPSGNTIYF. The CDR3 coding sequence is TGTGCCAGCAGCTTAGGTCCAAGAGGCCCCTCTGGAAACACCATATATTTT.

The V gene is TRBV20-1, the J gene TRBJ2-2; D not resolved. The germline V gene encodes CDR1 DFQATT and CDR2 SNEGSKA (reference sequence). V was trimmed by 5 bases and J by 5 bases, leaving 12 bases between them. CDR3 size: 13 residues. CDR3 amino acids: CSAPETGTGELFF. For the CDR3, the DNA is TGCAGTGCTCCTGAGACCGGGACCGGGGAGCTGTTTTTT.

This clonotype was counted between two and nine times. This chain connects TRBV20-1 to TRBJ1-2, with D unresolved. Deletions cut 3 bases from V and 3 bases from J, with 5 bases between. The CDR3 has 11 residues. Germline CDR1 DFQATT, CDR2 SNEGSKA (reference sequence). Here the CDR3 DNA reads TGCAGTGCTAGTGTAGACTATGGCTACACCTTC. It yields the protein CSASVDYGYTF.

The count of this clonotype is one. Written as DNA, the CDR3 is TGCAGTGCTAGGTCCTCCGAGGGGAACACTGAAGCTTTCTTT. Amino acid sequence: CSARSSEGNTEAFF. The chain combines TRBV20-1 with TRBJ1-1; D is unclear. V was shortened by 3 bases and J by 1 base, with 12 bases between the two germline ends. The CDR3 runs 14 residues. The V gene's germline CDR1 is DFQATT and CDR2 SNEGSKA (reference sequence).

This clonotype appeared a few times. The chain has TRBV2 and TRBJ2-7, with 10 bases identical to TRBD1. CDR1 is SNHLY and CDR2 is FYNNEI in the germline V gene. With V trimmed by 3 bases and J by 5 bases, 4 bases remained unmatched. This CDR3 is built from 14 residues. The DNA for the CDR3 is TGTGCCAGCAGTGAGGGACAGGGGTACGACGAGCAGTACTTC. This translates into CASSEGQGYDEQYF. The variable domain in full, with the rest retrieved from reference TRBV2 and TRBJ2-7, is EPEVTQTPSHQVTQMGQEVILRCVPISNHLYFYWYRQILGQKVEFLVSFYNNEISEKSEIFDDQFSVERPDGSNFTLKIRSTKLEDSAMYFCASSEGQGYDEQYFGPGTRLTVT.

The chain carries TRBV7-9 and TRBJ1-5, with D perhaps TRBD1 (6 bases). Germline assignment: CDR1 SEHNR and CDR2 FQNEAQ (reference sequence). Trimming took off 1 base at V and 5 bases at J, with 6 bases between the two ends. The CDR3 has 13 residues. The CDR3 sequence is CASSLEGDQPQHF. CDR3 DNA sequence: TGTGCCAGCAGCTTAGAGGGGGATCAGCCCCAGCATTTT.

The chain recombines TRBV20-1 with TRBJ2-5; tentative D call: TRBD2 (5 bases). CDR3 length: 11 residues. Trimming removed 3 bases from V and 8 bases from J, with 10 bases in between. Germline V gives CDR1 DFQATT, CDR2 SNEGSKA (reference sequence). The CDR3 nucleotides are TGCAGTGCTAGCGGGGAAGCCACCCAGTACTTC. This sequence encodes CSASGEATQYF.

The V gene is TRBV28, the J gene TRBJ2-1, with 11 bases fitting TRBD2. The CDR3 is 16 residues long. V dropped 7 bases and J dropped 1; count of bases not matched to a gene: 6. In germline, CDR1 is MDHEN, CDR2 SYDVKM. DNA for the CDR3: TGTGCCAGCATCGGGACTAGCGGCAAGTCCTACAATGAGCAGTTCTTC. Translation: CASIGTSGKSYNEQFF.

The genes are TRBV27 and TRBJ2-7; 9 nucleotides line up with TRBD2. The CDR3 covers 18 residues. The V and J ends lost 3 bases and 6 bases, in that order; junction bases with no gene match: 18. Germline V lookup: CDR1 MNHEY, CDR2 SMNVEV (reference sequence). The CDR3 DNA reads as TGTGCCAGCAGTTTCGGGCGGGAGGGGACTCGCCTATCGGGCGAGCAGTACTTC. The encoded protein is CASSFGREGTRLSGEQYF.

The genes are TRBV6-1 and TRBJ2-1; weak D call: TRBD2 (6 bases). The CDR3 is 15 amino acids. From germline, CDR1 is MNHNS and CDR2 SASEGT. The germline V and J ends were trimmed by 6 bases and 4 bases, with 16 bases remaining between them. CDR3 amino acids: CASREAGNSYNEQFF. The CDR3 coding sequence is TGTGCCAGCAGAGAGGCGGGGAATTCTTACAATGAGCAGTTCTTC.

The rearrangement uses TRBV6-1 and TRBJ1-5; D ambiguous. This CDR3 spans 13 amino acids. Per germline, CDR1 MNHNS and CDR2 SASEGT. V dropped 7 bases and J dropped 7 bases, with 14 bases sitting between them. CDR3 sequence reads: CASTVRLAQPQHF. CDR3 sequence (DNA): TGTGCCAGCACGGTTCGATTGGCCCAGCCCCAGCATTTT.

In this sample, this clonotype is large (0.1 to 1%). CDR3 coding DNA: TGTGCCAGCAGCGTTACAGGGGCCGGGAGCAATCAGCCCCAGCATTTT. This codes for CASSVTGAGSNQPQHF. The chain carries TRBV6-1 and TRBJ1-5; 7 nucleotides agree with TRBD1. This CDR3 has 16 residues. Trimming at V came to 6 bases and at J to 1 base, leaving 9 bases not matched to a gene. In germline, CDR1 is MNHNS, CDR2 SASEGT.

The genes are TRBV11-2 and TRBJ2-1; D gene ambiguous. The V end was cut by 0 bases, the J end by 0 bases, with 6 bases between. The CDR3 loop spans 15 amino acids. The V gene's germline CDR1 is SGHAT and CDR2 FQNNGV. The CDR3 protein is CASSLEDRSYNEQFF. In DNA form, the CDR3 reads TGTGCCAGCAGCTTAGAGGATCGCTCCTACAATGAGCAGTTCTTC. Full variable domain (remainder filled in from reference TRBV11-2 and TRBJ2-1): EAGVAQSPRYKIIEKRQSVAFWCNPISGHATLYWYQQILGQGPKLLIQFQNNGVVDDSQLPKDRFSAERLKGVDSTLKIQPAKLEDSAVYLCASSLEDRSYNEQFFGPGTRLTVL.

The chain employs TRBV28 and TRBJ2-1; D gene ambiguous. The CDR3 sequence is 14 residues long. The V gene's germline CDR1 is MDHEN and CDR2 SYDVKM. The ends were cut back, 5 bases at V and 4 bases at J, with 12 bases in the middle. Here the CDR3 reads CASSPSTAYNEQFF. CDR3 bases: TGTGCCAGCAGTCCCTCGACTGCATACAATGAGCAGTTCTTC.